This TCR beta chain came from a study of blood T cells in healthy people across ages (dated by TCRdb to the mid-2010s). For the study in its entirety: In model experiments, template switching captured roughly one uniquely barcoded TCR beta cDNA molecule for every two T cells. To track age-related changes in TCR beta repertoire diversity, the study relied on deep sequencing normalized with unique cDNA molecular identifiers. Four age groups were formed from the donors: young (average around 15 years), middle-aged (approximately 41), aged (roughly 56) and long-lived (around 80). The study analyzed two additional independent replicas of 1 million unique cDNA reads from the same blood draw for two donors, one aged 18 to 29 and one aged 80 or older. Findings and caveats that apply to the study as a whole: There was a strong correlation between observed TCR beta diversity and the percentage of naive T cells measured by flow cytometry. Estimates of total diversity from one million sequenced T cells were regarded as lower bounds and underestimates. The CMV infection status of donors was not known, potentially confounding age-related changes in expanded clonotypes. Because profiling used bulk unsorted PBMCs, naive and antigen-experienced compartments could not be compared conclusively. As age increased, observed TCR beta diversity per million T cells dropped in a roughly linear way, and a significant reduction was already evident by age 40. Compared with the aged group, more naive CD4+ T cells, fewer expanded clones and increased TCR diversity were shown by the long-lived group, suggesting age selection.

Systemically healthy Caucasian individuals from Russia, around 39 in total and aged about 6 to 90 years, were included as donors. About 9.6 milliliters of peripheral blood were collected from each donor into EDTA-treated Vacutainer tubes. Ficoll-Paque density-gradient centrifugation was used to isolate PBMCs, with at least 6.5 million per sample. Trizol reagent was used to extract total RNA from the PBMCs, yielding at least 5.5 micrograms per sample. For every donor, flow cytometry on a PBMC aliquot measured the percentage of naive CD45RAhigh/CD27high T cells. CDR1 and CDR2 were assigned from the germline V gene (reference sequence) as MNHEY and SMNVEV. Counted from cysteine to phenylalanine, this CDR3 has 14 amino acids. Only the CDR3 part of the read is kept: 42 bases, read in frame from the first base. At the junction V is shortened by 4 bases and J by 4 bases, with 12 bases in between. Concerning this clonotype itself: The antigen it recognizes is unknown. No much larger clonotype is one base removed from it; base qualities were not supplied.

Receptor libraries were prepared by 5' RACE. Sequencing took place on an Illumina HiSeq 2500. The second PCR ran for roughly 6 to 11 cycles and used a J-beta primer mix along with a sample-barcoded 5' primer. A unique molecular identifier was introduced onto each TCR beta cDNA molecule by a template-switch 5' adaptor carrying 12 random nucleotides. Each sample yielded at least 3 million CDR3-containing paired-end reads. First-strand cDNA synthesis was performed from all RNA using the Mint cDNA synthesis kit, with priming by a TRBC-specific oligonucleotide. Following uracil-DNA glycosylase treatment, a first 18-cycle PCR with universal primers M1SS and BC2_uni_R was performed on all cDNA. The authors processed their data as follows. Normalization of each sample was performed by random selection of 1 million high-quality reads, each carrying a distinct molecular identifier. Instead of being binned into consensus sequences, reads that shared molecular identifiers were thrown out. MiTCR, run with a Q25 quality threshold and the strictest error-elimination algorithm, handled CDR3 identification, clonotype clustering and error correction. Lower-bound total TCR beta diversity was estimated with a nonparametric unseen species model using Euler transformation. TCRdb redid the processing of the public reads, applying fastp at Q25 and MiXCR, and retained in-frame beta chains. Identical CDR3 proteins give one entry, which carries the most common genes and DNA. What appears here as the V and J calls and clone size reflects TCRdb's work, not the paper's. This sample lists nearly 800,000 distinct CDR3 sequences; around 25% were detected once. The ten largest account for 3% to 4% of the sample.

These data were also reused for a study on T cells of mothers and their children. As described in the second report: Nine systemically healthy Caucasian individuals served as donors, namely three mothers together with their six children. cDNA synthesis consumed the entire amount of extracted RNA, loaded at about 1.5 ug RNA in each 15 ul reaction. In the second PCR, sample barcodes and 2-4 random nucleotides were introduced via the M1S primer. More than 8 million TCR beta CDR3 reads were obtained from each mother, and some 3.3 million reads were obtained from each child. Thymic selection similarly shapes TCR recombination output in related and unrelated pairs, with minor effect from inherited differences. Normalized repertoire overlap was always slightly but never significantly higher in related than unrelated mother-child pairs. Persistent microchimeric T cell clones were not detected, at a sensitivity of approximately 100 clones per million clonotypes. Deep NGS was used in the study to compare the TCR beta repertoires of mothers and children and to look for features that separate related mother-child pairs from unrelated individuals. Mothers averaged about 40 +/- 4 years of age and children averaged about 10 +/- 4 years. After adapter ligation was performed with NEBNext reagents, the libraries were sequenced on an Illumina HiSeq 2000 with 100+100 nt paired-end reads. To prevent cross-contamination, the mother and child libraries were prepared one month apart and sequenced in separate runs. Each donor had between roughly 450,000 and 2,300,000 distinct TCR beta clonotypes identified. Naive TCR beta clonotypes were estimated from low-frequency clonotypes matched to each donor's FACS-determined naive share, without sorting.

The origin of this receptor is a boy aged 5 to 17 in good health. The chain is encoded by TRBV27 joined to TRBJ2-3; TRBD1 is a weak D gene call, 6 bases matching. The sequenced sample was blood. The CDR3 protein is CASSSTGLPDTQYF. Read as DNA, the sequence is TGTGCCAGCAGTTCTACAGGGCTCCCAGATACGCAGTATTTT.